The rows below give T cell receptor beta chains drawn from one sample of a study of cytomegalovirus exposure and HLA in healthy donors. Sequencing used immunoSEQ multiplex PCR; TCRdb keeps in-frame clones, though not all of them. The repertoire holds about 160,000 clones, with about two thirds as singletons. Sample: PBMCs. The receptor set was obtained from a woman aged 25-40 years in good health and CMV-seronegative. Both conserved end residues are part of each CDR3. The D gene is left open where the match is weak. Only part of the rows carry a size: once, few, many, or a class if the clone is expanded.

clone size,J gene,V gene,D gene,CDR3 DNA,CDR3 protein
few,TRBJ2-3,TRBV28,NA,TGTGCCAGCAGGCCGGGGGACTTTAGCACAGATACGCAGTATTTT,CASRPGDFSTDTQYF
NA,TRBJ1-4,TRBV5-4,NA,TGTGCCAGCAGCTTTTCTCAGGGGTCCTGGGATGAAAAACTGTTTTTT,CASSFSQGSWDEKLFF
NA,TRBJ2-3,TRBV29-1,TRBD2,TGCAGCGTTGATACTAGCGGGGTTGCAGGTACGCAGTATTTT,CSVDTSGVAGTQYF
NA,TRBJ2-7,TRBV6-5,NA,TGTGCCAGCAGTGCTATATTTGGCGAGCAGTACTTC,CASSAIFGEQYF
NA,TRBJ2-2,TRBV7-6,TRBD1,TGTGCCAGCAGCACCGGACAGGGTCTGGCCGGGGAGCTGTTTTTT,CASSTGQGLAGELFF
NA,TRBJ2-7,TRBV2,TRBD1,TGTGCCAGCAGTGAATCAGGGGGAATTCACCCCTACGAGCAGTACTTC,CASSESGGIHPYEQYF
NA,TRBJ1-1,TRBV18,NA,TGTGCCAGCTCACCATCGGTTGGGAACACTGAAGCTTTCTTT,CASSPSVGNTEAFF
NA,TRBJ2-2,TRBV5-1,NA,TGCGCCAGCAGCTTCGACGGGGGTTGGACCGGGGAGCTGTTTTTT,CASSFDGGWTGELFF
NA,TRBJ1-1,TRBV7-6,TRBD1,TGTGCCAGCAGCATAAGTTACAGGGGTGGCACTGAAGCTTTCTTT,CASSISYRGGTEAFF
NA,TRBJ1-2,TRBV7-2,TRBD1,TGTGCCAGCAGCTTCCCAGGGGGCGCAGGCTATGGCTACACCTTC,CASSFPGGAGYGYTF
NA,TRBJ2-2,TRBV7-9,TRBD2,TGTGCCAGCAGCTTACTAGCGGGAGAAAGAGGGGAGCTGTTTTTT,CASSLLAGERGELFF
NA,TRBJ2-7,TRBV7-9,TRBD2,TGTGCCAGCAGTTTTAGCGGACTAGCGGGAGAAGGGTACTTC,CASSFSGLAGEGYF
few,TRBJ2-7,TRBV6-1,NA,TGTGCCAGCAGTGGGACAGTTGAATACGAGCAGTACTTC,CASSGTVEYEQYF
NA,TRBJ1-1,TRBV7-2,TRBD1,TGTGCCAGCAGCTTAGGGGGGACAGGCAACACTGAAGCTTTCTTT,CASSLGGTGNTEAFF
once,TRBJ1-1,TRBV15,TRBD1,TGTGCCACCAGCAGATCCAGGGGGTTGTTAACTGAAGCTTTCTTT,CATSRSRGLLTEAFF
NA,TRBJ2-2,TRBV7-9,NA,TGTGCCAGCAGCTCTCGCGCGGCAGTTTTTACCGGGGAGCTGTTTTTT,CASSSRAAVFTGELFF
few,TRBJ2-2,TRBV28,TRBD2,TGTGCCAGCAGTTTTACTAGCGGGCTCGCCGGGGAGCTGTTTTTT,CASSFTSGLAGELFF
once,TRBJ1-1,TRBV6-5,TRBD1,TGTGCCAGCAGGCTCGGGACAGGGAGGGCTGAAGCTTTCTTT,CASRLGTGRAEAFF
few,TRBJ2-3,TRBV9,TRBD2,TGTGCCAGCACCGAAGGACTAGCGGGTGGGCGAGATACGCAGTATTTT,CASTEGLAGGRDTQYF
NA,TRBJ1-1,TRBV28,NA,TGTGCCAGCAGGGCAAACACTGAAGCTTTCTTT,CASRANTEAFF
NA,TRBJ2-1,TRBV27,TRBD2,TGTGCCAGCCGAAAACCCCTAGCGGGGGACTACAATGAGCAGTTCTTC,CASRKPLAGDYNEQFF
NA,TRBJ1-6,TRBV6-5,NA,TGTGCCAGCAGTTACTTCAGGATACCGTTGGTTTCACCCCTCCACTTT,CASSYFRIPLVSPLHF
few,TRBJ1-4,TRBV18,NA,TGTGCCAGCTCCCCTGCAACTAATGAAAAACTGTTTTTT,CASSPATNEKLFF
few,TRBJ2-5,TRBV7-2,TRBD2,TGTGCCAGCAGCATAACAGAGCGGGGGGGCCCAGAAGAGACCCAGTACTTC,CASSITERGGPEETQYF
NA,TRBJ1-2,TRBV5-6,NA,TGTGCCAGCAGCCCGCCCGGCGGAGCTAACTATGGCTACACCTTC,CASSPPGGANYGYTF
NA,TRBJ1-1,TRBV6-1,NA,TGTGCCAGCAGCCAGGGATTGAACACTGAAGCTTTCTTT,CASSQGLNTEAFF
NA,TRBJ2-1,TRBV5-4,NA,TGTGCCAGCAGCTTGTCCGAATCGGTAATTGAGCAGTTCTTC,CASSLSESVIEQFF
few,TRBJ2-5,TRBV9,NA,TGTGCCAGCAGCGCCCACTCTTTGGGGACGTTGGACGGGGGTAGGGAGACCCAGTACTTC,CASSAHSLGTLDGGRETQYF
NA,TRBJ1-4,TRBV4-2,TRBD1,TGTGCCAGCAGCCCCTCCGGGACAGTTAATGAAAAACTGTTTTTT,CASSPSGTVNEKLFF
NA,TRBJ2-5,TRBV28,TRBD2,TGTGCCAGCAGTTTAGGGCTAGCGGAGCAAGAAGAGACCCAGTACTTC,CASSLGLAEQEETQYF
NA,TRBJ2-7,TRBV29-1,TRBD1,TGCAGCGTTTGGATACAGGGGGCCGTCCCGCACTTC,CSVWIQGAVPHF
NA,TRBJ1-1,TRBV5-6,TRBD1,TGTGCCAGCAGCTGGACAGGGTTAAATCCTGAAGCTTTCTTT,CASSWTGLNPEAFF
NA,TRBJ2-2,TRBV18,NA,TGTGCCAGCTCACCACTCGCGGGGAACACCGGGGAGCTGTTTTTT,CASSPLAGNTGELFF
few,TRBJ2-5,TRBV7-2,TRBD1,TGTGCCAGCGGGAGGACAGGGGAGACCCAGTACTTC,CASGRTGETQYF
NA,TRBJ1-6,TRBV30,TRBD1,TGTGCCTGGAGAACAGGGGCTAATTCACCCCTCCACTTT,CAWRTGANSPLHF
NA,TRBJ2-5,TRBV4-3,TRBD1,TGCGCCAGCAGCCAAGGGACAGGGGTTGAGACCCAGTACTTC,CASSQGTGVETQYF
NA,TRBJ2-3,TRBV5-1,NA,TGCGCCAGCAGCTCTCACCTTGGGACTAGCACAGATACGCAGTATTTT,CASSSHLGTSTDTQYF
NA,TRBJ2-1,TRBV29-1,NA,TGCAGCGTTGAAGATCGTTCGGGAAGTTTGGATGAGCAGTTCTTC,CSVEDRSGSLDEQFF
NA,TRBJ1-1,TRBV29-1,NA,TGCAGCGTTGAAGATCTCGGGGGACCAGCTTTCTTT,CSVEDLGGPAFF
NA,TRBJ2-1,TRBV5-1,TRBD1,TGCGCCAGCAGCTTCGGACGGGACAGGGTCCGGAATGAGCAGTTCTTC,CASSFGRDRVRNEQFF
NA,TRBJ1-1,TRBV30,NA,TGTGCCTGGAGGAGGGGGGGCAGCTTGAACACTGAAGCTTTCTTT,CAWRRGGSLNTEAFF
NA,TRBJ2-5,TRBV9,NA,TGTGCCAGCAGCCCCTCATCTGGACAGGGAGGGGAGACCCAGTACTTC,CASSPSSGQGGETQYF
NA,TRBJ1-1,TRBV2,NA,TGTGCCAGCAGGGAGGGAATGAACACTGAAGCTTTCTTT,CASREGMNTEAFF
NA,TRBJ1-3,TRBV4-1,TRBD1,TGCGCCAGCAGCCTTGGGACAGCTGGAAACACCATATATTTT,CASSLGTAGNTIYF
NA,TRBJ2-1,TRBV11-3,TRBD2,TGTGCCAGCAGCTGGGGGACTAGCGGGGCTAATGAGCAGTTCTTC,CASSWGTSGANEQFF
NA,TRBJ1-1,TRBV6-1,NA,TGTGCCAGCAGAGACAGTTACACTGAAGCTTTCTTT,CASRDSYTEAFF
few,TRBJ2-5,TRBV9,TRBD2,TGTGCCAGCAGCGATGGGACTAGCGGGGGGGCTTCGGAGACCCAGTACTTC,CASSDGTSGGASETQYF
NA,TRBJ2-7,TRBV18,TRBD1,TGTGCCAGCTCCATAGGGACAGGGAGAGACGAGCAGTACTTC,CASSIGTGRDEQYF
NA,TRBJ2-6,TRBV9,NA,TGTGCCAGCACCCACCGAGGTTCTGGGGCCAACGTCCTGACTTTC,CASTHRGSGANVLTF
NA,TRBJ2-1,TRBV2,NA,TGTGCCAGCAGTGATCCTAGTGAGCAGTTCTTC,CASSDPSEQFF